These 18 T cell receptor beta chains originate from one sample sequenced in a study of identical twins (TCRdb year 2016). The library was made by 5' RACE. TCRdb shows the sequencer as Illumina HiSeq 2000. TCRdb trimmed public reads at Q25 via fastp, called clones via MiXCR and kept in-frame beta chains. Identical CDR3 protein sequences are pooled into one entry, listed with their most common genes and DNA. For this sample there are some 1,600,000 distinct CDR3 sequences; about 32% appear just once. The ten largest make up around 0.25% of the sample. The sequenced material came from cord blood. Every receptor here comes from a newborn girl in good health.

This clonotype was seen a few times. This chain joins TRBV28 and TRBJ2-4; D could derive from TRBD1 or TRBD2 (6 bases each). The CDR3 sequence is 13 residues long. Between the trimmed V and J ends, which lost 5 bases and 8 bases, there was a span of 13 bases. Germline-derived CDR1 and CDR2 are MDHEN and SYDVKM. CDR3: CASSPSGDYIQYF. CDR3 sequence (DNA): TGTGCCAGCAGTCCCTCAGGGGACTACATTCAGTACTTC.

This chain joins TRBV20-1 and TRBJ2-7; 7 nucleotides line up with TRBD2. J was trimmed by 0 bases and V by 0 bases; bases with no gene match: 5. This CDR3 is built from 15 residues. Germline V gives CDR1 DFQATT, CDR2 SNEGSKA (reference sequence). Written as DNA, the CDR3 is TGCAGTGCTAGAGATCTAAGCGGGATCTCCTACGAGCAGTACTTC. This gives the protein CSARDLSGISYEQYF.

Only a few counts were recorded for this clonotype. The J gene is TRBJ1-2, the V gene TRBV4-2, with 7 bases identical to TRBD1. The CDR3 is 13 amino acids. With 0 bases clipped from V and 6 bases from J, the junction kept 1 base outside the gene matches. Germline CDR1 is LGHNA and CDR2 is YNFKEQ. The CDR3 bases are TGTGCCAGCAGCCAAGACCAGGGGGATGGCTACACCTTC. Its protein is CASSQDQGDGYTF.

This rearrangement joins TRBV4-2 to TRBJ2-7, with 7 bases fitting TRBD1. The germline CDR1 and CDR2 sequences are LGHNA and YNFKEQ. The CDR3 sequence is 17 residues long. The V segment lost 0 bases and the J segment 2 bases; nucleotides outside the gene matches: 10. In DNA, the CDR3 is TGTGCCAGCAGCCAAGAGGAGACAGGGCTAATAGCCTACGAGCAGTACTTC. Translating gives CASSQEETGLIAYEQYF.

This clonotype was counted only a few times. The chain has TRBV5-1 and TRBJ2-5; the D is unclear. The CDR3 totals 14 residues. Trimming removed 0 bases from V and 5 bases from J, with 11 bases in between. Germline-derived CDR1 and CDR2 are SGHRS and YFSETQ. CDR3 nucleotide sequence: TGCGCCAGCAGCTTGGTTGGGTCGCGTGAGACCCAGTACTTC. Protein sequence: CASSLVGSRETQYF.

V usage is TRBV5-1 and J usage is TRBJ2-3; the match to TRBD2 covers 12 bases. With 0 bases clipped from V and 4 bases from J, the junction kept 9 bases outside the gene matches. The CDR3 is 18 residues long. CDR1 SGHRS and CDR2 YFSETQ come from the germline V gene. The CDR3 sequence: CASSLEEGLAGWADTQYF. The CDR3 nucleotides read TGCGCCAGCAGCTTGGAGGAAGGACTAGCGGGGTGGGCAGATACGCAGTATTTT.

This rearrangement joins TRBV29-1 to TRBJ2-5, with 9 bases lining up with TRBD2. This CDR3 spans 14 amino acids. Trimming at V came to 4 bases and at J to 4 bases, leaving 7 bases not matched to a gene. Per the germline V gene, CDR1 is SQVTM and CDR2 is ANQGSEA. CDR3 amino acids: CSVARGAGGETQYF. The DNA for the CDR3 is TGCAGCGTTGCCCGCGGAGCGGGGGGAGAGACCCAGTACTTC.

The genes are TRBV14 and TRBJ1-6, with D hard to call. The germline V and J ends were trimmed by 6 bases and 5 bases, with 11 bases remaining between them. This CDR3 comprises 14 residues. Germline V gene sequence: CDR1 SGHDN, CDR2 FVKESK. DNA for the CDR3: TGTGCCAGCAGGGAGCTCGGGGATAATTCACCCCTCCACTTT. Its protein is CASRELGDNSPLHF.

The V call is TRBV27, the J call TRBJ2-1, with 10 bases fitting TRBD2. CDR3 length: 16 amino acids. Germline trimming cut 4 bases from V and 9 bases from J; bases unmatched to any gene: 12. Germline lookup yields CDR1 MNHEY and CDR2 SMNVEV (reference sequence). The CDR3 reads CASSWPPMVAGGEQFF. CDR3 in DNA: TGTGCCAGCAGTTGGCCCCCGATGGTAGCGGGAGGTGAGCAGTTCTTC.

The CDR3: CSVETGGTNYGYTF. Written as DNA, the CDR3 is TGCAGCGTGGAAACAGGGGGCACTAACTATGGCTACACCTTC. The rearrangement uses TRBV29-1 and TRBJ1-2; 9 bases align to TRBD1. The CDR3 has 14 amino acids. CDR1 is SQVTM, CDR2 ANQGSEA, per germline. After removal of 6 bases from V and 0 bases from J, the junction contained 5 bases not matched to a gene.

This clonotype was detected only a few times. The chain carries TRBV5-1 and TRBJ2-4; TRBD2 agrees at 7 bases. The J segment lost 1 base and the V segment lost 4 bases, leaving 11 bases of the junction unmatched. CDR1 is SGHRS, CDR2 YFSETQ, per germline. The CDR3 sequence is 17 residues long. The CDR3, as DNA: TGCGCCAGCAGCCCGGAGACCAGAGCGGGGGCCAAAAACATTCAGTACTTC. Its protein is CASSPETRAGAKNIQYF.

The chain joins TRBV20-1 to TRBJ1-2; D remains ambiguous. Trimming pared 0 bases from V and 3 bases from J, leaving 11 bases between. The CDR3 is 14 amino acids. Per germline, CDR1 DFQATT and CDR2 SNEGSKA (reference sequence). The CDR3 bases are TGCAGTGCTAGAGATGACTCTAGTTACTATGGCTACACCTTC. Translated, it gives CSARDDSSYYGYTF.

This clonotype was seen more than once but under ten times. This chain uses TRBV12-3 or TRBV12-4 with TRBJ1-2; TRBD1 matches 8 bases. The CDR3 covers 16 residues. Trimming cost V 3 bases and J 1 base; bases outside gene matches: 7. CDR3 in DNA: TGTGCCAGCAGTTTCCTAGACAGGGGAAATAACTATGGCTACACCTTC. Translated: CASSFLDRGNNYGYTF.

The genes are TRBV27 and TRBJ1-2; 7 nucleotides match TRBD1. There are 14 residues in the CDR3. The germline V gene encodes CDR1 MNHEY and CDR2 SMNVEV (reference sequence). The V and J ends lost 2 bases and 4 bases, in that order; junction bases with no gene match: 4. This chain's CDR3 is CASSLMGDSYGYTF. The CDR3, as DNA: TGTGCCAGCAGTTTAATGGGGGACAGCTATGGCTACACCTTC.

The genes are TRBV6-6 and TRBJ2-1; TRBD2 matches 11 bases. The J call is uncertain, as TRBJ2-7 better fits the DNA end. The germline V gene encodes CDR1 MNHNY and CDR2 SVGAGI (reference sequence). The CDR3 is made up of 14 amino acids. The CDR3 here is CASNLAGGPGEQYF. The CDR3 DNA reads as TGTGCCAGCAACTTAGCGGGAGGGCCGGGGGAGCAGTACTTC.

CDR3 nucleotide sequence: TGTGCCAGCAGTTTATATCCTTATCCACAGGGACACCAAGAGACCCAGTACTTC. Translated: CASSLYPYPQGHQETQYF. This chain connects TRBV27 to TRBJ2-5, with a tentative D call TRBD1 (6 bases). CDR1 and CDR2 (germline): MNHEY, SMNVEV (reference sequence). Trimming pared 1 base from V and 0 bases from J, leaving 18 bases between. The CDR3 totals 18 residues.

This clonotype was seen only a few times. The rearrangement uses TRBV27 and TRBJ2-1, with 8 nucleotides matching TRBD2. Trimming cost V 0 bases and J 12 bases; bases outside gene matches: 7. The germline CDR1 and CDR2 sequences are MNHEY and SMNVEV (reference sequence). This CDR3 contains 14 residues. The CDR3 DNA sequence: TGTGCCAGCAGTTTATCCTCCCGCAGCGGGGGGCAGTTCTTC. This encodes CASSLSSRSGGQFF.

The rearrangement uses TRBV12-3 or TRBV12-4 and TRBJ2-4; possible D gene TRBD2, 5 bases. The CDR3 is made up of 16 amino acids. Trimming shortened V by 1 base and J by 13 bases, and 23 bases separated the two germline ends. CDR3 coding DNA: TGTGCCAGCAGTTTAGTAACAAAGGGCCGCCGGGGAGAGCAGTACTTC. Its protein is CASSLVTKGRRGEQYF.